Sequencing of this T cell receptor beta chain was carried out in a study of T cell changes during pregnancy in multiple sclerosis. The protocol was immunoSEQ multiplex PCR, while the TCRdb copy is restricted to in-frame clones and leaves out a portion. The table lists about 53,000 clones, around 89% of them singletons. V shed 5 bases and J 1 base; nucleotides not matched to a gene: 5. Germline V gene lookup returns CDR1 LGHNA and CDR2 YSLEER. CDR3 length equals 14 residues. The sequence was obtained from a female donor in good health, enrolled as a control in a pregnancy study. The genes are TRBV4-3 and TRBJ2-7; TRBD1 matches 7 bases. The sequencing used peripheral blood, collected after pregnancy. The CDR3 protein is CASSAGGSSYEQYF. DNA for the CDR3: TGCGCCAGCAGCGCAGGGGGATCGTCCTACGAGCAGTACTTC.